The sequence of this TCR beta chain was determined in a study of cytomegalovirus exposure and HLA in healthy donors. Overall study results and limits: Later on, an analysis showed TCR association rates differing by HLA locus, with DRB1 the most and HLA-C the fewest.

Comment on this clone: Its antigen is undetermined.

The PCR used 60 Vbeta and 13 Jbeta primers. Produced via immunoSEQ multiplex PCR; TCRdb's table is partial and in-frame only. The sample contains fewer than 130,000 clones, 65% to 80% of which appear only once. Specimen: PBMCs. This receptor was identified in a woman aged 55-69 years in good health and CMV-seropositive.

The CDR3: CAWSVPGGWTEAFF. In nucleotides, the CDR3 is TGTGCCTGGAGTGTACCCGGGGGATGGACTGAAGCTTTCTTT. The chain has TRBV30 and TRBJ1-1; D is possibly TRBD1 (5 bases). The CDR3 runs to 14 residues. V dropped 0 bases and J dropped 5 bases, with 13 bases sitting between them. The germline V gene encodes CDR1 GTSNPN and CDR2 SVGIG (reference sequence).